Presented here are 9 T cell receptor beta chains from one specimen sequenced in a study of radiotherapy plus CTLA-4 blockade in lung cancer. Here immunoSEQ multiplex PCR was the method, and the copy in TCRdb shows in-frame clones only, minus some. Of 86,000 or so clones listed, 78% are singletons. Sequences were derived from peripheral blood, sampled from a patient treated with radiotherapy plus ipilimumab. These receptors were obtained from a human donor with non-small cell lung cancer who had a partial response to radiotherapy plus ipilimumab. Some clones in this sample may be carry-over from other donors' samples.

About this clone: At the DNA level, this CDR3 is encoded by other sequences in the same sample as well. The rearrangement uses TRBV4-3 and TRBJ2-7; D possibly corresponds to TRBD1 (6 bases). The CDR3 spans 13 residues. Trimming took off 4 bases at V and 3 bases at J, with 10 bases between the two ends. Per germline, CDR1 LGHNA and CDR2 YSLEER. The CDR3 DNA reads as TGCGCCAGCAGCCGAGGACAGAGCTACGAGCAGTACTTC. Protein product: CASSRGQSYEQYF.

Here the CDR3 DNA reads TGTGCCAGCAGCCCTGGGACAGACTTAGAAAAACTGTTTTTT. It yields the protein CASSPGTDLEKLFF. The V and J genes are TRBV6-1 and TRBJ1-4; 7 bases line up with TRBD1. V dropped 6 bases and J dropped 8; count of bases not matched to a gene: 9. The CDR3 runs to 14 residues. Germline CDR1 MNHNS, CDR2 SASEGT.

The chain couples TRBV7-9 to TRBJ2-2, with D possibly matching TRBD2 (6 bases). V gave up 5 bases and J gave up 3 bases, with 16 bases separating them. The CDR3 has 16 residues. Germline V gene data show CDR1 as SEHNR and CDR2 as FQNEAQ (reference sequence). This chain's CDR3 is CASSPISGIYTGELFF. CDR3 nucleotide sequence: TGTGCCAGCAGCCCCATTAGCGGAATATACACCGGGGAGCTGTTTTTT.

V and J are TRBV18 and TRBJ1-1; 7 nucleotides line up with TRBD1. Germline loops: CDR1 KGHSH, CDR2 LQKENI. The CDR3 spans 15 residues. The V segment lost 3 bases and the J segment 7 bases; nucleotides outside the gene matches: 11. CDR3 sequence (DNA): TGTGCCAGCTCACCCTCTGTGTACAGGGGAATTGAAGCTTTCTTT. It is translated as CASSPSVYRGIEAFF.

The chain links TRBV5-6 to TRBJ1-2, with a weak D call TRBD1 (5 bases). V lost 3 bases and J lost 4, with 13 bases in between. Germline values: CDR1 SGHDT, CDR2 YYEEEE. This CDR3 spans 14 amino acids. In DNA, the CDR3 is TGTGCCAGCAGCTCAAGACAGAATCTCTATGGCTACACCTTC. This gives the protein CASSSRQNLYGYTF.

The J gene is TRBJ2-7, the V gene TRBV2; D call uncertain. This CDR3 spans 13 amino acids. CDR1 and CDR2 (germline): SNHLY, FYNNEI. V was pared by 4 bases and J by 5 bases, with 12 bases between. This chain's CDR3 is CASSVGAPNEQYF. The CDR3 bases are TGTGCCAGCAGTGTGGGCGCCCCCAACGAGCAGTACTTC.

J is TRBJ2-7 and V is TRBV28, with D possibly TRBD2 on 5 matching bases. Germline V gives CDR1 MDHEN, CDR2 SYDVKM. CDR3 length: 12 residues. The V and J ends lost 6 bases and 6 bases respectively, with 12 bases between them. The CDR3 sequence: CASRGSSREQYF. CDR3 nucleotides: TGTGCCAGCAGAGGGTCTAGCCGCGAGCAGTACTTC.

V is TRBV11-3 and J is TRBJ2-5; 14 bases agree with TRBD2. Per germline, CDR1 SGHNT and CDR2 YENEEA. The CDR3 runs 18 residues. V lost 5 bases, J lost 0 bases, and 8 bases stayed unmatched. CDR3 region: CASSLRLAGGVNQETQYF. In DNA form, the CDR3 reads TGTGCCAGCAGCCTTAGACTAGCGGGGGGGGTAAACCAAGAGACCCAGTACTTC.

The chain combines TRBV7-8 with TRBJ1-4; possibly TRBD1 for D (6 bases). The length of the CDR3 is 15 residues. Germline-derived CDR1 and CDR2 are SGHVS and FQNEAQ. The V gene lost 8 bases and the J gene lost 10 bases, with 23 bases spanning the gap. The CDR3 loop reads CASRRTRTVWAKLFF. CDR3 DNA: TGTGCCAGCCGCAGGACGCGGACAGTTTGGGCAAAACTGTTTTTT.